Listed here is a single T cell receptor beta chain. The data were obtained in a study of shared T cell receptors in the human thymus. Germline lookup yields CDR1 SQVTM and CDR2 ANQGSEA. J lost 0 bases, V lost 3 bases, and 6 bases had no gene match. The CDR3 consists of 15 residues. Here immunoSEQ multiplex PCR was the method, and the copy in TCRdb shows in-frame clones only, minus some. The data show approximately 760,000 clones, roughly 85% seen once. These data are also associated with another study on human thymus T cells. That work adds: Resections that were taken during corrective heart surgery supplied the thymus tissue.

The chain links TRBV29-1 to TRBJ2-3; 7 nucleotides line up with TRBD2. The sequenced sample was thymocytes. The TCR was taken from a girl under three years old with a congenital heart defect. The CDR3 protein is CSVERGTPSTDTQYF. The CDR3 region has the DNA TGCAGCGTTGAGCGGGGGACGCCGAGCACAGATACGCAGTATTTT.